This T cell receptor (beta chain) was captured in a study of CD8 T cells in ankylosing spondylitis (dated by TCRdb to about 2017). For the study in its entirety: The study set out to find disease-linked TCR variants by profiling T cell receptor beta repertoires in ankylosing spondylitis patients and healthy donors. Samples of peripheral blood were taken, and for ankylosing spondylitis patients, synovial fluid was collected as well. In total, the full study cohort was made up of 110 or so healthy donors and about two dozen ankylosing spondylitis patients.

Here is what the overall study found, with its caveats: Some TCR beta motif variants had previously been reported in synovial fluid and blood of reactive arthritis patients, which suggested common disease-initiation mechanisms. A TCR beta motif made up of eight highly homologous amino acid variants appeared to be characteristic of blood from ankylosing spondylitis patients. The disease-linked clones showed a CD8+ phenotype and occurred at relatively low frequencies in peripheral blood. The disease-linked clones were reported as significantly enriched in matched synovial fluid samples from ankylosing spondylitis patients.

The data were produced on an Illumina HiSeq 2500. TCR beta libraries were prepared by quantitative 5'-RACE with molecular barcodes. The paper's data handling went like this. Disease-linked TCR variants were identified with a new computational method built on a probabilistic model of VDJ rearrangement. TCRdb trimmed public reads at Q25 via fastp, called clones via MiXCR and kept in-frame beta chains. One record per CDR3 amino acid sequence lists the most common genes and DNA. The V and J calls follow TCRdb's processing rather than the paper's. This sample holds about 240,000 distinct CDR3 sequences; less than 10% were observed only once. Of the sample, about 6.8% is held by the ten largest clones. Relative to germline, V is missing 6 bases and J is missing 4 bases, with 7 bases of the junction outside any gene match. Taken from cysteine to phenylalanine, the CDR3 has 14 residues. The kept DNA is CDR3 alone, 42 bases in frame from the first base.

At least ten counts were recorded for this clonotype. No antigen is known for it. The sample holds no much larger clone one base away, and base qualities are not on file. The sequence links TRBV12-3 or TRBV12-4 to TRBJ2-5; TRBD2 matches 8 bases in the middle. What was sequenced was blood, either unsorted or a sorted T cell fraction (not recorded which). The receptor was derived from a male donor with ankylosing spondylitis or in good health (not recorded which). CDR3 region: CASRFTSGVETQYF. The bases are TGTGCCAGCAGATTTACTAGCGGAGTAGAGACCCAGTACTTC.